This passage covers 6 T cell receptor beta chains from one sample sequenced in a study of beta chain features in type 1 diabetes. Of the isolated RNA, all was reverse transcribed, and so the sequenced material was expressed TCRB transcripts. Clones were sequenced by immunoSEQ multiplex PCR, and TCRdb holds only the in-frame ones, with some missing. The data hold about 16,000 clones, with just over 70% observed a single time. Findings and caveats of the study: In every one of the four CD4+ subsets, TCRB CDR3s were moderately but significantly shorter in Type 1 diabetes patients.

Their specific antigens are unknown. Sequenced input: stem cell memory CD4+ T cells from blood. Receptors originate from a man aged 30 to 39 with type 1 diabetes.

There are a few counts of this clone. The CDR3 coding sequence is TGTGCCAGTAGTATAGGAGGGGGCGACTCCTACAATGAGCAGTTCTTC. Its protein is CASSIGGGDSYNEQFF. The chain is built from TRBV19 and TRBJ2-1; 7 bases match TRBD1. J gave up 0 bases and V 1 base, and 3 bases lay outside the gene matches. The CDR3 sequence is 16 residues long. Germline V gene sequence: CDR1 LNHDA, CDR2 SQIVND (reference sequence).

The CDR3 DNA reads TGTGCCAGCAGCCACGTGGCGGGGGGTATAAGCTCCTACAATGAGCAGTTCTTC. This sequence encodes CASSHVAGGISSYNEQFF. The V call is TRBV14, the J call TRBJ2-1, with TRBD2 identical over 8 bases. CDR1 is SGHDN and CDR2 is FVKESK in the germline V gene. The CDR3 extends over 18 amino acids. V dropped 3 bases and J dropped 0; count of bases not matched to a gene: 10.

The CDR3 reads CASSLEAETQYF. In DNA form, the CDR3 reads TGTGCCAGCAGCTTGGAGGCTGAGACCCAGTACTTC. This chain uses TRBV7-9 with TRBJ2-5; D is possibly TRBD2 (5 bases). Germline CDR1 reads SEHNR; CDR2 reads FQNEAQ (reference sequence). Trimming took 3 bases from V and 5 from J, leaving 7 bases between them. This CDR3 region has 12 residues.

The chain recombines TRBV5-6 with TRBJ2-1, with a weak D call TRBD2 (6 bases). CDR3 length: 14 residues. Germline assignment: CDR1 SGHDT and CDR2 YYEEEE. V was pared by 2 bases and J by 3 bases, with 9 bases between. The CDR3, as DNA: TGTGCCAGCAGCTTAGGAGGGGACTACAATGAGCAGTTCTTC. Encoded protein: CASSLGGDYNEQFF.

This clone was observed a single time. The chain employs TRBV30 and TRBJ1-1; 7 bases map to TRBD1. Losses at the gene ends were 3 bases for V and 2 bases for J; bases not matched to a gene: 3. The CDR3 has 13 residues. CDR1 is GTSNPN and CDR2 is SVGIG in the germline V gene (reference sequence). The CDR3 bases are TGTGCCTGGAGGACAGGGTCTAACACTGAAGCTTTCTTT. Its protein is CAWRTGSNTEAFF.

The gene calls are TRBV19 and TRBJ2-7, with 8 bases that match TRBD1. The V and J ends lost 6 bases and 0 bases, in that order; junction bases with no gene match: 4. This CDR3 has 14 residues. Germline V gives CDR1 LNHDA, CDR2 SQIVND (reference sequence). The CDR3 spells CASSDRGSSYEQYF. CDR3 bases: TGTGCCAGTAGCGACAGGGGTAGCTCCTACGAGCAGTACTTC.